This TCR beta chain comes out of a study of T cells in women clearing cervical HPV infection. Across the study: Cases were women with histologically confirmed HPV16-related CIN3 or worse, including a couple of invasive cancers. General study findings and limits: CIN3+ cases had significantly higher TCR repertoire richness than controls, but evenness did not differ.

The V and J ends lost 1 base and 0 bases respectively, with 5 bases between them. The CDR3 is made up of 15 amino acids. CDR1 and CDR2 from the germline V gene are SGHRS and YFSETQ. As concerns this clone: The target antigen is unknown. The sequence runs out 3 residues before the end of the CDR3; the remainder is reconstructed from the germline J gene.

Sequenced by immunoSEQ multiplex PCR; TCRdb stores in-frame clones only, minus some. The sample spans about 30,000 clones; the ten largest clones claim about 4.5%. The gene calls are TRBV5-1 and TRBJ2-6; D is unclear. The TCR sequence derives from a woman aged 18-70 years with a cervical HPV16 infection that either progressed to CIN3+ or cleared (not recorded which). Sequences were obtained from blood buffy coat. CDR3 DNA, as far as it was read: TGCGCCAGCAGCTTGTTTAGCTCTGGGGCCAACGTC. Translated, it gives CASSLFSSGANV. The whole CDR3 region reads CASSLFSSGANVLTF.